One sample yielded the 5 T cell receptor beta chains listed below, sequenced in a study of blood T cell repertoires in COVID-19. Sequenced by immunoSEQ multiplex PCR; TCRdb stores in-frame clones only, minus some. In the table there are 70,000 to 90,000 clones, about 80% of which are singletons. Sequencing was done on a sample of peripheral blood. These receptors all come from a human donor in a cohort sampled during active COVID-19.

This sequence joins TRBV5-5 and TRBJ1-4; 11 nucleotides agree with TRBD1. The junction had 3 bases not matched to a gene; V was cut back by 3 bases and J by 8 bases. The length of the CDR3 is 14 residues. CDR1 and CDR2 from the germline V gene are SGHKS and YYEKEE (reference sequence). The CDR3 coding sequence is TGTGCCAGCAGCTCGGGACAGGGGGACGAAAAACTGTTTTTT. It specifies CASSSGQGDEKLFF.

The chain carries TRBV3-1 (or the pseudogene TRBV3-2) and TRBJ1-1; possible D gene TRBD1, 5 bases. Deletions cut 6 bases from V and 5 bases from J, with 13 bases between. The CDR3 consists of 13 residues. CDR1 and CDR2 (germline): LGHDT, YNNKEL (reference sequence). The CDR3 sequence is CASRDTVGTEAFF. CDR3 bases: TGTGCCAGCAGGGACACAGTTGGGACTGAAGCTTTCTTT.

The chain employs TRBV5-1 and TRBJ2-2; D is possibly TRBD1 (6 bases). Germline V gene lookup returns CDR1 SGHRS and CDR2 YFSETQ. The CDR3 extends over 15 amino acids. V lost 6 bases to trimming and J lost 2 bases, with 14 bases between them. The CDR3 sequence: CASTFGTPNTGELFF. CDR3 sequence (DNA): TGCGCCAGCACCTTCGGGACACCAAACACCGGGGAGCTGTTTTTT. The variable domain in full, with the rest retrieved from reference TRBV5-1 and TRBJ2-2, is KAGVTQTPRYLIKTRGQQVTLSCSPISGHRSVSWYQQTPGQGLQFLFEYFSETQRNKGNFPGRFSGRQFSNSRSEMNVSTLELGDSALYLCASTFGTPNTGELFFGEGSRLTVL.

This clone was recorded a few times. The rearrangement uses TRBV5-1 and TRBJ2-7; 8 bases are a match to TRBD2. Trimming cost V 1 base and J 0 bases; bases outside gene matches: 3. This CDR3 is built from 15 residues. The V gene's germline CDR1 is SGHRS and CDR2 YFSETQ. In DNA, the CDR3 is TGCGCCAGCAGCTTGAGCCTAGCGGGCTCCTACGAGCAGTACTTC. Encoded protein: CASSLSLAGSYEQYF.

This chain's CDR3 is CASSKTGREQYF. The CDR3, as DNA: TGTGCCAGCAGCAAGACAGGGCGAGAGCAGTACTTC. This chain links TRBV28 with TRBJ2-7; TRBD1 aligns across 7 bases. This CDR3 has 12 residues. Germline loops: CDR1 MDHEN, CDR2 SYDVKM. Trimming at V came to 6 bases and at J to 7 bases, leaving 6 bases not matched to a gene.